The 30 T cell receptor beta chains below all came from one sample that was sequenced in a study of PD-L1 blockade in urothelial cancer. TCRdb's table, derived via immunoSEQ multiplex PCR, lists solely in-frame clones and lacks some. The sample includes tens of thousands of clones, about 81% of them seen just once. Noted time point: pretreatment peripheral blood. The sequencing here drew on PBMCs, taken around atezolizumab (anti-PD-L1) treatment. The receptor source for this set is a man between 65 and 79 years old with urothelial cancer.

The rearrangement uses TRBV10-1 and TRBJ1-5; D gene ambiguous. Trimming took 0 bases from V and 0 from J, leaving 21 bases between them. CDR1 is WNHNN, CDR2 SYGVQD, per germline (reference sequence). The CDR3 runs 20 residues. The CDR3 loop is CASSESMGKPLRDSNQPQHF. The CDR3 DNA reads as TGCGCCAGCAGTGAGTCGATGGGGAAGCCCCTGCGGGATAGCAATCAGCCCCAGCATTTT.

V usage is TRBV11-3 and J usage is TRBJ2-2; D gene unclear. This CDR3 is built from 15 residues. With 6 bases removed from V and 6 bases from J, the gap between germline ends came to 17 bases. Germline CDR1 and CDR2: SGHNT and YENEEA. CDR3 in amino acids: CASSSTTSLAGELFF. DNA of the CDR3: TGTGCCAGCAGTTCAACCACTTCGTTGGCCGGGGAGCTGTTTTTT.

This chain uses TRBV19 with TRBJ1-5; D may be TRBD1 (6 bases). The ends were cut back, 6 bases at V and 5 bases at J, with 14 bases in the middle. CDR1 and CDR2 from the germline V gene are LNHDA and SQIVND (reference sequence). The CDR3 runs 14 residues. Here the CDR3 DNA reads TGTGCCAGTAGGGAACAGGGATTTTATCAGCCCCAGCATTTT. It specifies CASREQGFYQPQHF.

V gene TRBV6-1 combines with J gene TRBJ1-5; unclear D gene. The CDR3 has 13 residues. Germline lookup yields CDR1 MNHNS and CDR2 SASEGT. V lost 6 bases, J lost 1 base, and 7 bases lay in between. The CDR3 loop is CASRIQSNQPQHF. The CDR3 DNA reads as TGTGCCAGCAGGATACAGAGCAATCAGCCCCAGCATTTT.

V and J are TRBV5-6 and TRBJ2-1; TRBD2 is a possible D gene (6 bases). The germline CDR1 and CDR2 sequences are SGHDT and YYEEEE. Trimming took off 3 bases at V and 3 bases at J, with 13 bases between the two ends. The CDR3 loop spans 15 amino acids. CDR3 nucleotides: TGTGCCAGCAGCTCCCGGAGGGAGGTCTACAATGAGCAGTTCTTC. Protein product: CASSSRREVYNEQFF.

The V gene is TRBV7-6, the J gene TRBJ2-1, with 11 bases aligning to TRBD2. CDR1 is SGHVS, CDR2 FNYEAQ, per germline. The CDR3 spans 15 residues. The junction had 3 bases not matched to a gene; V was cut back by 1 base and J by 7 bases. The CDR3 DNA follows: TGTGCCAGCAGCTTAGGACTAGCGGGAACGAATGAGCAGTTCTTC. Its protein product is CASSLGLAGTNEQFF.

The chain is built from TRBV7-3 and TRBJ2-5; weak D call: TRBD1 (6 bases). This CDR3 comprises 13 residues. V shed 4 bases and J shed 5 bases, with 11 bases lying between them. Per the germline V gene, CDR1 is SGHTA and CDR2 is FQGTGA. The CDR3 sequence: CASSSQRGETQYF. The CDR3 DNA follows: TGTGCCAGCAGCTCTCAAAGGGGGGAGACCCAGTACTTC. The variable domain in full, completed from reference TRBV7-3 and TRBJ2-5, reads GAGVSQTPSNKVTEKGKYVELRCDPISGHTALYWYRQSLGQGPEFLIYFQGTGAADDSGLPNDRFFAVRPEGSVSTLKIQRTERGDSAVYLCASSSQRGETQYFGPGTRLLVL.

V and J are TRBV27 and TRBJ2-2, with 10 positions matching TRBD1. The CDR3 sequence is 15 residues long. CDR1 MNHEY and CDR2 SMNVEV come from the germline V gene (reference sequence). V lost 8 bases to trimming and J lost 6 bases; unmatched junction nucleotides: 9. This chain's CDR3 is CASGGQGSISGELFF. As DNA, the CDR3 is TGTGCCAGCGGGGGACAGGGGAGCATTTCCGGGGAGCTGTTTTTT.

The chain carries TRBV7-2 and TRBJ2-1; 11 positions agree with TRBD2. The CDR3 sequence is 17 residues long. CDR1 is SGHTA and CDR2 is FQGNSA in the germline V gene. J lost 0 bases, V lost 2 bases, and 3 bases had no gene match. The CDR3 DNA is TGTGCCAGCAGCTTATCACTAGCGGGAGACTCCTACAATGAGCAGTTCTTC. It yields the protein CASSLSLAGDSYNEQFF.

This rearrangement joins TRBV7-2 to TRBJ1-2; 11 nucleotides match TRBD1. CDR1 SGHTA and CDR2 FQGNSA come from the germline V gene. With 5 bases clipped from V and 5 bases from J, the junction kept 7 bases outside the gene matches. The CDR3 covers 15 residues. The CDR3 loop is CASSPAGTGGYGYTF. CDR3 DNA: TGTGCCAGCAGCCCCGCTGGGACAGGGGGATATGGCTACACCTTC.

The rearrangement uses TRBV7-4 and TRBJ2-1; tentatively, D is TRBD1 (5 bases). V was cut by 3 bases and J by 3 bases, with 12 bases left in between. The CDR3 is 15 residues long. Germline CDR1 reads SGHVT; CDR2 reads SQSDAQ. CDR3 sequence reads: CASSFIPRGYNEQFF. In DNA, the CDR3 is TGTGCCAGCAGCTTTATCCCAAGGGGCTACAATGAGCAGTTCTTC.

The chain links TRBV29-1 to TRBJ2-1, with D maybe TRBD1 (5 bases). Germline V gene data show CDR1 as SQVTM and CDR2 as ANQGSEA. Trimming removed 2 bases at V and 6 bases at J, with 14 bases between. This CDR3 is 14 amino acids long. CDR3 region: CSVEKQGEGNEQFF. The DNA for the CDR3 is TGCAGCGTTGAAAAGCAGGGTGAAGGCAATGAGCAGTTCTTC.

This chain links TRBV19 with TRBJ1-3; D unresolved. The CDR3 runs 15 residues. V shed 5 bases and J shed 0 bases, with 11 bases lying between them. The germline CDR1 and CDR2 sequences are LNHDA and SQIVND (reference sequence). Here the CDR3 reads CASSRVPDSGNTIYF. The CDR3 nucleotides are TGTGCCAGTAGTCGGGTTCCGGACTCTGGAAACACCATATATTTT.

This clone turned up a few times. This chain uses TRBV5-5 with TRBJ1-1; 9 bases are a match to TRBD1. V dropped 0 bases and J dropped 4; count of bases not matched to a gene: 13. In germline, CDR1 is SGHKS, CDR2 YYEKEE (reference sequence). The CDR3 is 18 residues long. The CDR3 DNA sequence: TGTGCCAGCAGCTTGGCGGGACAGGGCCGGTTCGGGGGCACTGAAGCTTTCTTT. This encodes CASSLAGQGRFGGTEAFF. Drawing the rest from reference TRBV5-5 and TRBJ1-1, the complete variable domain is DAGVTQSPTHLIKTRGQQVTLRCSPISGHKSVSWYQQVLGQGPQFIFQYYEKEERGRGNFPDRFSARQFPNYSSELNVNALLLGDSALYLCASSLAGQGRFGGTEAFFGQGTRLTVV.

As DNA, the CDR3 is TGTGCCAGCAGCTTAGATATTCCGGGCGGGGGCACTGAAGCTTTCTTT. Amino acids: CASSLDIPGGGTEAFF. The chain carries TRBV11-3 and TRBJ1-1; tentatively, D is TRBD1 (5 bases). Germline lookup yields CDR1 SGHNT and CDR2 YENEEA. V lost 0 bases to trimming and J lost 4 bases, with 15 bases between them. CDR3 length equals 16 residues.

The V gene is TRBV7-2, the J gene TRBJ2-5, with D perhaps matching TRBD2 (5 bases). Germline V CDR1 and CDR2: SGHTA, FQGNSA. CDR3 size: 15 residues. Trimming took 0 bases from V and 5 from J, leaving 13 bases between them. This CDR3 reads CASSLAGLPGETQYF. The CDR3 DNA follows: TGTGCCAGCAGCTTAGCTGGGCTCCCGGGGGAGACCCAGTACTTC.

The chain carries TRBV5-1 and TRBJ2-1; 8 bases match TRBD2. CDR1 and CDR2 (germline): SGHRS, YFSETQ. CDR3 length: 16 amino acids. V lost 0 bases and J lost 4; bases outside the gene matches: 6. The CDR3 DNA reads TGCGCCAGCAGCTTGGGTCCACGGGAGGGGTACAATGAGCAGTTCTTC. It specifies CASSLGPREGYNEQFF.

The chain has TRBV18 and TRBJ2-5; TRBD1 might be the D (6 bases). The CDR3 runs to 14 residues. V shed 3 bases and J shed 7 bases, with 15 bases lying between them. CDR1 and CDR2 from the germline V gene are KGHSH and LQKENI. CDR3 bases: TGTGCCAGCTCACCGACAGGATGGAAGGCGACCCAGTACTTC. It yields the protein CASSPTGWKATQYF.

This chain uses TRBV9 with TRBJ2-1; D might be TRBD2 (7 bases). This CDR3 has 13 residues. Per germline, CDR1 SGDLS and CDR2 YYNGEE. The germline V and J ends were trimmed by 3 bases and 6 bases, with 10 bases remaining between them. The CDR3 spells CASSGGGLNEQFF. The CDR3 DNA reads as TGTGCCAGCAGCGGCGGGGGCCTCAATGAGCAGTTCTTC.

The chain is built from TRBV7-2 and TRBJ2-1; TRBD1 matches 7 bases. Trimming removed 5 bases from V and 7 bases from J; junction bases left unmatched: 8. Germline V gene data show CDR1 as SGHTA and CDR2 as FQGNSA. There are 14 residues in the CDR3. The CDR3 DNA reads as TGTGCCAGCAGCCGAGGGGACAGACGAAATGAGCAGTTCTTC. As protein: CASSRGDRRNEQFF. The full variable domain, completed using reference TRBV7-2 and TRBJ2-1, is GAGVSQSPSNKVTEKGKDVELRCDPISGHTALYWYRQSLGQGLEFLIYFQGNSAPDKSGLPSDRFSAERTGGSVSTLTIQRTQQEDSAVYLCASSRGDRRNEQFFGPGTRLTVL.

With regard to this clone: The sample contains more than one DNA sequence encoding this CDR3. The chain carries TRBV28 and TRBJ1-1; D gene unclear. CDR3 length: 12 amino acids. The ends were cut back, 2 bases at V and 8 bases at J, with 9 bases in the middle. The germline V gene encodes CDR1 MDHEN and CDR2 SYDVKM. In DNA form, the CDR3 reads TGTGCCAGCAGTTTAGAGAGAGGAGAAGCTTTCTTT. This gives the protein CASSLERGEAFF.

This clone has only one observation. The chain uses TRBV5-6 and TRBJ2-2; 12 bases align to TRBD2. CDR3 length equals 17 residues. Germline V CDR1 and CDR2: SGHDT, YYEEEE. V shed 1 base, J shed 7 bases, and the junction held 8 bases outside the gene matches. The CDR3 DNA is TGTGCCAGCAGCTTGCTGAGACTAGCGGGAGAGGACGGGGAGCTGTTTTTT. Residues: CASSLLRLAGEDGELFF.

The chain combines TRBV5-1 with TRBJ2-2, with D perhaps matching TRBD2 (6 bases). From germline, CDR1 is SGHRS and CDR2 YFSETQ. The CDR3 spans 15 residues. Between the trimmed V and J ends, which lost 0 bases and 0 bases, there was a span of 6 bases. CDR3 residues: CASSLGGANTGELFF. The CDR3 nucleotides read TGCGCCAGCAGCTTGGGGGGGGCGAACACCGGGGAGCTGTTTTTT.

This clone was seen only once. The chain uses TRBV5-1 and TRBJ1-1; 11 bases map to TRBD1. CDR1 is SGHRS and CDR2 is YFSETQ in the germline V gene. The CDR3 runs to 15 residues. With V trimmed by 5 bases and J by 5 bases, 8 bases remained unmatched. The DNA for the CDR3 is TGCGCCAGCAGAGAACGGACAGGGGGCATGACTGAAGCTTTCTTT. Translation: CASRERTGGMTEAFF.

The chain carries TRBV19 and TRBJ1-1; tentative D call: TRBD1 (5 bases). Germline V gene lookup returns CDR1 LNHDA and CDR2 SQIVND (reference sequence). The CDR3 runs 13 residues. V was shortened by 4 bases and J by 4 bases, with 10 bases between the two germline ends. The CDR3 here is CASSTKRGTEAFF. DNA of the CDR3: TGTGCCAGTAGTACAAAAAGGGGCACTGAAGCTTTCTTT.

The chain uses TRBV11-2 and TRBJ2-1; 15 bases map to TRBD2. With V trimmed by 4 bases and J by 10 bases, 11 bases remained unmatched. CDR3 length: 17 amino acids. Germline V CDR1 and CDR2: SGHAT, FQNNGV. CDR3 in DNA: TGTGCCAGCAGCTCACCCGCCGGGACTAGCGGGAGGAGAGAGCAGTTCTTC. This gives the protein CASSSPAGTSGRREQFF.

This clone has only a few counts. V usage is TRBV6-4 and J usage is TRBJ2-1, with TRBD2 matching over 9 bases. The germline V gene encodes CDR1 MRHNA and CDR2 SNTAGT. The CDR3 is 15 residues long. With V trimmed by 2 bases and J by 6 bases, 5 bases remained unmatched. CDR3 loop: CASSDRAGGSNEQFF. In nucleotides, the CDR3 is TGTGCCAGCAGTGACAGAGCGGGAGGAAGCAATGAGCAGTTCTTC.

In its sample, this clone was seen once. The V gene is TRBV25-1, the J gene TRBJ1-3; D gene ambiguous. This CDR3 has 16 residues. V lost 4 bases and J lost 4, with 17 bases in between. Germline lookup yields CDR1 MGHDK and CDR2 SYGVNS. The CDR3 DNA is TGTGCCAGCAGTGCCCCGCGTACTGGAGCAGGAAACACCATATATTTT. Translated: CASSAPRTGAGNTIYF.

CDR3 coding DNA: TGTGCCAGCAGGGGACAGACCTACGAGCAGTACTTC. It encodes CASRGQTYEQYF. The V and J genes are TRBV6-1 and TRBJ2-7; 7 nucleotides line up with TRBD1. The CDR3 loop spans 12 amino acids. Germline assignment: CDR1 MNHNS and CDR2 SASEGT. V gave up 6 bases and J gave up 2 bases; unmatched junction bases: 1.

The CDR3 sequence: CASSSGLASSEQYF. CDR3 nucleotide sequence: TGTGCCAGCAGCTCAGGACTAGCATCCAGCGAGCAGTACTTC. This chain links TRBV7-2 with TRBJ2-7, with 8 bases lining up with TRBD2. Germline V gives CDR1 SGHTA, CDR2 FQGNSA. J was trimmed by 6 bases and V by 4 bases; bases with no gene match: 8. This CDR3 spans 14 amino acids.